A selection of T cell receptor beta chains follows, all from one sample in a study of Graves' ophthalmopathy and Graves' hyperthyroidism. A single record per CDR3 protein comes from TCRdb applying MiXCR to the multiplex PCR reads. The sample comprises hundreds of thousands of distinct CDR3 sequences, 20% to 25% of which are singletons, and 2.5% to 3.5% rests with the top ten. Specimen: peripheral blood. These receptor sequences come from a woman between 18 and 29 years old with stable Graves' hyperthyroidism. CDR3s include the opening cysteine and the closing phenylalanine or tryptophan. D genes are given only for firm matches. Part of the rows lack a size; the others show once, few, many or a class for expanded clones.

v_call: TRBV20-1; clone_size: .; d_call: TRBD2; j_call: TRBJ2-5; cdr3_nt: TGCAGTGCTAGGATTCCGGGACTAGCCAGACCGCAGACCCAGTACTTC; cdr3_aa: CSARIPGLARPQTQYF
v_call: TRBV5-1; clone_size: many; d_call: TRBD1; j_call: TRBJ1-1; cdr3_nt: TGCGCCAGCAGCTTGGGACAGGGAGGTCACACTGAAGCTTTCTTT; cdr3_aa: CASSLGQGGHTEAFF
v_call: TRBV2; clone_size: .; d_call: .; j_call: TRBJ2-7; cdr3_nt: TGTGCCAGCAGGGTTTACGAGCAGTACTTC; cdr3_aa: CASRVYEQYF
v_call: TRBV30; clone_size: .; d_call: .; j_call: TRBJ2-7; cdr3_nt: TGTGCCGCCAGGGTACGTGTCGAGCAGTACTTC; cdr3_aa: CAARVRVEQYF
v_call: TRBV10-3; clone_size: many; d_call: .; j_call: TRBJ1-6; cdr3_nt: TGTGCCATCAGTGAGGGACAGAGTTCACCCCTCCACTTT; cdr3_aa: CAISEGQSSPLHF
v_call: TRBV7-2; clone_size: many; d_call: .; j_call: TRBJ2-5; cdr3_nt: TGTGCCAGCAGCTTAAAGGCCGACGTCCCGGAGACCCAGTACTTC; cdr3_aa: CASSLKADVPETQYF
v_call: TRBV7-3; clone_size: few; d_call: .; j_call: TRBJ2-3; cdr3_nt: TGTGCCAGCAGCTTAGGACGACTAGACCGCACAGATACGCAGTATTTT; cdr3_aa: CASSLGRLDRTDTQYF
v_call: TRBV6-9; clone_size: many; d_call: .; j_call: TRBJ2-7; cdr3_nt: TGTGCCAGCAGAACGACAGGACCAGGCACACCCTACGAGCAGTACTTC; cdr3_aa: CASRTTGPGTPYEQYF
v_call: TRBV24-1; clone_size: many; d_call: .; j_call: TRBJ2-5; cdr3_nt: TGTGCCACCAGTGACGTCGGGGCCCAAGAGACCCAGTACTTC; cdr3_aa: CATSDVGAQETQYF
v_call: TRBV7-8; clone_size: .; d_call: TRBD2; j_call: TRBJ2-5; cdr3_nt: TGTGCCAGCAGCTTAGGGCTAGCGGGGGCTGTTGGGACCCAGTACTTC; cdr3_aa: CASSLGLAGAVGTQYF
v_call: TRBV12-3/TRBV12-4; clone_size: few; d_call: .; j_call: TRBJ1-5; cdr3_nt: TGTGCCAGCAGTTCTACCCCGGACACGTCCCGGCATTTT; cdr3_aa: CASSSTPDTSRHF
v_call: TRBV2; clone_size: .; d_call: .; j_call: TRBJ2-7; cdr3_nt: TGTGCCAGCAGACTGGGGACAAATTACTACGAGCAGTACTTC; cdr3_aa: CASRLGTNYYEQYF
v_call: TRBV7-2; clone_size: many; d_call: TRBD1; j_call: TRBJ2-7; cdr3_nt: TGTGCCAGCAGCACGGCCGCGACAGGGTACGAGCAGTACTTC; cdr3_aa: CASSTAATGYEQYF
v_call: TRBV12-3/TRBV12-4; clone_size: many; d_call: TRBD1; j_call: TRBJ2-5; cdr3_nt: TGTGCCAGCAGCGGTGGACAGGGAGAAGAGACCCAGTACTTC; cdr3_aa: CASSGGQGEETQYF
v_call: TRBV11-2; clone_size: many; d_call: .; j_call: TRBJ2-5; cdr3_nt: TGTGCCAGCAGCTTAGAAGGGACTCAGCAAGAGACCCAGTACTTC; cdr3_aa: CASSLEGTQQETQYF
v_call: TRBV18; clone_size: .; d_call: .; j_call: TRBJ2-1; cdr3_nt: TGTGCCAGCTCACCACCTGCAGGTCAAGGCAATGAGCAGTTCTTC; cdr3_aa: CASSPPAGQGNEQFF
v_call: TRBV7-2; clone_size: .; d_call: TRBD1; j_call: TRBJ2-5; cdr3_nt: TGTGCCAGCAGACCCAGAGGACAGGGGTATGAGACCCAGTACTTC; cdr3_aa: CASRPRGQGYETQYF
v_call: TRBV30; clone_size: many; d_call: .; j_call: TRBJ2-7; cdr3_nt: TGTGCCTGGAGTGTAGCTGAAACCTACGAGCAGTACTTC; cdr3_aa: CAWSVAETYEQYF
v_call: TRBV18; clone_size: few; d_call: .; j_call: TRBJ2-5; cdr3_nt: TGTGCCAGCTCACCCGCATCTGGGACCCAGTACTTC; cdr3_aa: CASSPASGTQYF
v_call: TRBV2; clone_size: many; d_call: .; j_call: TRBJ1-2; cdr3_nt: TGTGCCAGCAGTGAACCCGGGTCCGCCACCCACTATGGCTACACCTTC; cdr3_aa: CASSEPGSATHYGYTF
v_call: TRBV29-1; clone_size: once; d_call: .; j_call: TRBJ2-4; cdr3_nt: TGCAGCATTGAGGGTGGCGTAAACATTCAGTACTTC; cdr3_aa: CSIEGGVNIQYF
v_call: TRBV6-5; clone_size: many; d_call: .; j_call: TRBJ2-5; cdr3_nt: TGTGCCAGCAGCCCCCGGAGCGCGCAAGAGACCCAGTACTTC; cdr3_aa: CASSPRSAQETQYF
v_call: TRBV9; clone_size: many; d_call: TRBD1; j_call: TRBJ2-7; cdr3_nt: TGTGCCAGCAGCGTTGGTCCGGGACAGGGGGCTTACGAGCAGTACTTC; cdr3_aa: CASSVGPGQGAYEQYF
v_call: TRBV11-2; clone_size: many; d_call: .; j_call: TRBJ2-7; cdr3_nt: TGTGCCAGCAGCTTAGTCGGGACAAGATCCCGCGAGCAGTACTTC; cdr3_aa: CASSLVGTRSREQYF
v_call: TRBV20-1; clone_size: many; d_call: TRBD1; j_call: TRBJ2-5; cdr3_nt: TGCAGTGCTAGAGCCAACAGGGGCCCGGAGACCCAGTACTTC; cdr3_aa: CSARANRGPETQYF
v_call: TRBV29-1; clone_size: many; d_call: .; j_call: TRBJ2-7; cdr3_nt: TGCAGCGTTCTAATCGTGGACCGAACCTACGAGCAGTACTTC; cdr3_aa: CSVLIVDRTYEQYF
v_call: TRBV20-1; clone_size: .; d_call: TRBD1; j_call: TRBJ1-1; cdr3_nt: TGCAGTGCTATAGGACAGGGGATTGAAGCTTTCTTT; cdr3_aa: CSAIGQGIEAFF
v_call: TRBV5-1; clone_size: many; d_call: .; j_call: TRBJ2-4; cdr3_nt: TGCGCCAGCAGCTTGTTTGCGGGGTTAGCCAAAAACATTCAGTACTTC; cdr3_aa: CASSLFAGLAKNIQYF
v_call: TRBV28; clone_size: few; d_call: .; j_call: TRBJ1-1; cdr3_nt: TGTGCCAGCACGACGTTGTCCGAAGGGACTGAAGCTTTCTTT; cdr3_aa: CASTTLSEGTEAFF
v_call: TRBV12-3/TRBV12-4; clone_size: .; d_call: .; j_call: TRBJ2-5; cdr3_nt: TGTGCCAGCAGTCCCGGACAGCTTCAAGAGACCCAGTACTTC; cdr3_aa: CASSPGQLQETQYF
v_call: TRBV6-2/TRBV6-3; clone_size: .; d_call: .; j_call: TRBJ1-1; cdr3_nt: TGTGCCAGCAGTTACGGGGGGTCGAACACTGAAGCTTTCTTT; cdr3_aa: CASSYGGSNTEAFF
v_call: TRBV28; clone_size: .; d_call: TRBD1; j_call: TRBJ2-5; cdr3_nt: TGTGCCAGCAGTTTCCCGACAGGGGGCCAAGAGACCCAGTACTTC; cdr3_aa: CASSFPTGGQETQYF
v_call: TRBV27; clone_size: many; d_call: TRBD1; j_call: TRBJ1-5; cdr3_nt: TGTGCCAGCAGTCCAGGGACAGGGAGACAGCCCCAGCATTTT; cdr3_aa: CASSPGTGRQPQHF
v_call: TRBV12-3/TRBV12-4; clone_size: many; d_call: TRBD1; j_call: TRBJ2-5; cdr3_nt: TGTGCCAGCAGTCGGACAGGGGGCGCGGAGACCCAGTACTTC; cdr3_aa: CASSRTGGAETQYF
v_call: TRBV12-3/TRBV12-4; clone_size: many; d_call: .; j_call: TRBJ1-1; cdr3_nt: TGTGCCAGCAGTTTAGAGTGTAAGTTCATGAACACTGAAGCTTTCTTT; cdr3_aa: CASSLECKFMNTEAFF
v_call: TRBV6-2/TRBV6-3; clone_size: many; d_call: .; j_call: TRBJ1-6; cdr3_nt: TGTGCCAGCAGTCGCGCCTCAGGATTCCTCCACTTT; cdr3_aa: CASSRASGFLHF
v_call: TRBV12-3/TRBV12-4; clone_size: many; d_call: TRBD1; j_call: TRBJ1-2; cdr3_nt: TGTGCCAGCAGTCCCCGACAGGGGGCGGCCTATGGCTACACCTTC; cdr3_aa: CASSPRQGAAYGYTF
v_call: TRBV28; clone_size: .; d_call: .; j_call: TRBJ1-1; cdr3_nt: TGTGCCAGCAGTTTATTAAGGGTTCGGCACACTGAAGCTTTCTTT; cdr3_aa: CASSLLRVRHTEAFF
v_call: TRBV6-5; clone_size: many; d_call: .; j_call: TRBJ1-1; cdr3_nt: TGTGCCAGCAGTTACTTGTGGAGCCACACTGAAGCTTTCTTT; cdr3_aa: CASSYLWSHTEAFF
v_call: TRBV24-1; clone_size: many; d_call: .; j_call: TRBJ1-1; cdr3_nt: TGTGCCACCATGGCCAACACTGAAGCTTTCTTT; cdr3_aa: CATMANTEAFF
v_call: TRBV5-5; clone_size: many; d_call: .; j_call: TRBJ2-7; cdr3_nt: TGTGCCAGCAGCTTGGACAGGGTAAACTACGAGCAGTACTTC; cdr3_aa: CASSLDRVNYEQYF
v_call: TRBV6-2/TRBV6-3; clone_size: many; d_call: .; j_call: TRBJ2-7; cdr3_nt: TGTGCCAGCAGTTACTCCCAGCGAAGCTCCTACGAGCAGTACTTC; cdr3_aa: CASSYSQRSSYEQYF
v_call: TRBV7-2; clone_size: few; d_call: TRBD1; j_call: TRBJ1-2; cdr3_nt: TGTGCCAGCAGCCCAGACAGGGGAGTATGGGTCTACACCTTC; cdr3_aa: CASSPDRGVWVYTF
v_call: TRBV18; clone_size: few; d_call: .; j_call: TRBJ2-7; cdr3_nt: TGTGCCAGCTCACCACCTGGAGGGGGCAGGGACGAGCAGTACTTC; cdr3_aa: CASSPPGGGRDEQYF
v_call: TRBV7-2; clone_size: few; d_call: TRBD2; j_call: TRBJ2-7; cdr3_nt: TGTGCCAGCTGCTCACCTAGCGGGAGTCCCGAGCAGTACTTC; cdr3_aa: CASCSPSGSPEQYF
v_call: TRBV20-1; clone_size: many; d_call: .; j_call: TRBJ2-2; cdr3_nt: TGCAGTGCCGAGATTTCCACCGGGGAGCTGTTTTTT; cdr3_aa: CSAEISTGELFF
v_call: TRBV30; clone_size: few; d_call: .; j_call: TRBJ2-7; cdr3_nt: TGTGCCTGGAGGGCCAGGGGCCACGAGCAGTACTTC; cdr3_aa: CAWRARGHEQYF
v_call: TRBV15; clone_size: .; d_call: .; j_call: TRBJ2-7; cdr3_nt: TGTGCCACCAGCAGTCTGTTACCCGACGGGGAATCCTACGAGCAGTACTTC; cdr3_aa: CATSSLLPDGESYEQYF
v_call: TRBV7-3; clone_size: many; d_call: TRBD1; j_call: TRBJ2-7; cdr3_nt: TGTGCCAGCAGCTTAACAGGAGGACAGGGATACGAGCAGTACTTC; cdr3_aa: CASSLTGGQGYEQYF
v_call: TRBV12-3/TRBV12-4; clone_size: many; d_call: .; j_call: TRBJ2-4; cdr3_nt: TGTGCCAGCAGCGGGCGGGGTTCGAGAAACATTCAGTACTTC; cdr3_aa: CASSGRGSRNIQYF
v_call: TRBV6-1; clone_size: many; d_call: TRBD2; j_call: TRBJ2-2; cdr3_nt: TGTGCCAGCAGTGAAAAGGGACTAGGTGTCGGGGAGCTGTTTTTT; cdr3_aa: CASSEKGLGVGELFF